This entry is about one TCR beta chain. Its specificity is not known. The entry originates in a study of shared clonotypes between healthy human individuals. Study-wide findings and caveats: Researchers found naive subsets generally carried larger estimated richness than memory subsets.

The data were produced by immunoSEQ multiplex PCR, yet TCRdb's version contains in-frame clones alone and is incomplete. Of more than 400,000 clones in the sample, approximately 95% were seen once. The receptor comes from a woman in her twenties or thirties in good health. The sample consisted of naive CD4+ T cells sorted from blood. This sample's subset: CD45RA+ positively selected.

CDR3 region: CASSSSGRGSYEQYF. DNA of the CDR3: TGTGCCAGCAGCTCCAGCGGGAGAGGGTCCTACGAGCAGTACTTC. The V and J genes are TRBV28 and TRBJ2-7, with 8 bases that match TRBD2. There are 15 residues in the CDR3. With 6 bases clipped from V and 1 base from J, the junction kept 8 bases outside the gene matches. The V gene's germline CDR1 is MDHEN and CDR2 SYDVKM.